This entry is about one TCR beta chain. CDR3 size: 14 residues. The ends were cut back, 6 bases at V and 6 bases at J, with 12 bases in the middle. The germline V gene has CDR1 MNHEY and CDR2 SVGAGI. Libraries were prepared by immunoSEQ multiplex PCR; TCRdb keeps only in-frame clonotypes and omits some of them. The table shows approximately 75,000 clones, with roughly 83% occurring only once. The data belong to a study of blood T cell repertoires in COVID-19. The sample taken for sequencing was peripheral blood. This chain links TRBV6-5 with TRBJ1-6; D is unresolved. This TCR was recovered from a woman at least 80 years old with acute or convalescent COVID-19. The CDR3 here is CASRPVPSNSPLHF. The CDR3 DNA reads TGTGCCAGCAGACCTGTTCCGAGTAATTCACCCCTCCACTTT.